This entry features one T cell receptor (beta chain) sequence. The target antigen is unknown. Per the germline V gene, CDR1 is LNHDA and CDR2 is SQIVND (reference sequence). The CDR3 is 15 amino acids. The germline V and J ends were trimmed by 7 bases and 1 base, with 16 bases remaining between them. Next came a second PCR, run for about 6 to 12 cycles, which used a sample-barcoded 5' primer along with a J-beta primer mix. Using its own MiXCR run on the 5' RACE reads, TCRdb lists one record per CDR3 protein. The repertoire consists of around 700,000 distinct CDR3 sequences, with roughly 25% occurring once and the leading ten covering 9.4%. This sample stems from a study of blood T cells in healthy people across ages. Study-level points and caveats: There was a strong correlation between TCR beta diversity and naive T cell percentage. Higher diversity and more naive CD4+ cells were features of long-lived donors, compared to aged donors.

These same records also appear under a second study, on T cells of mothers and their children.

This TCR derives from a boy younger than 18 in good health. The sequencing input was blood. The V call is TRBV19, the J call TRBJ2-5, with D possibly called TRBD1 or TRBD2 (5 bases each). CDR3 nucleotides: TGTGCCAGTAATCCCGGGACGGTACTCCAAGAGACCCAGTACTTC. This gives the protein CASNPGTVLQETQYF.